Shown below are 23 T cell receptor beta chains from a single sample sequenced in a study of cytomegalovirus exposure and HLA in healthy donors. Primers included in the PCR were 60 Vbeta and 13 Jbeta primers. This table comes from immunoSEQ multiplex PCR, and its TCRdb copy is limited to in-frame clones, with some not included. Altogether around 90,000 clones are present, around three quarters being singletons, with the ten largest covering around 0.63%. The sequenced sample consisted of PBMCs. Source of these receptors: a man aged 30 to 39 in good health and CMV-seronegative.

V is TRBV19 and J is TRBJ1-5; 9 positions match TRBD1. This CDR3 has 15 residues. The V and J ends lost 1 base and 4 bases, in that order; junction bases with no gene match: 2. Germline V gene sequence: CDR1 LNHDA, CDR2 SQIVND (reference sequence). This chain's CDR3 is CASSIGDRVNQPQHF. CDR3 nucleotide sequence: TGTGCCAGTAGTATAGGGGACAGGGTGAATCAGCCCCAGCATTTT. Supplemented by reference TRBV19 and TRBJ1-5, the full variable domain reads DGGITQSPKYLFRKEGQNVTLSCEQNLNHDAMYWYRQDPGQGLRLIYYSQIVNDFQKGDIAEGYSVSREKKESFPLTVTSAQKNPTAFYLCASSIGDRVNQPQHFGDGTRLSIL.

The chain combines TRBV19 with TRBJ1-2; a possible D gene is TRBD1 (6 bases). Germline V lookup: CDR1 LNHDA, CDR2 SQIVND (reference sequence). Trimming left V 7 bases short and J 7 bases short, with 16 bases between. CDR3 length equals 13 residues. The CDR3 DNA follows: TGTGCCAGTATGGCGCAGGGGCAATCTGGCTACACCTTC. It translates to CASMAQGQSGYTF.

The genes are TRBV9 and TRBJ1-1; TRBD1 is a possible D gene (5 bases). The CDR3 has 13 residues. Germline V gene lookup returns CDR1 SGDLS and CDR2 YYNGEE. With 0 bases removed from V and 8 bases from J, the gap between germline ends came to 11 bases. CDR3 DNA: TGTGCCAGCAGCGTAGATCACAGGACGGAAGCTTTCTTT. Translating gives CASSVDHRTEAFF.

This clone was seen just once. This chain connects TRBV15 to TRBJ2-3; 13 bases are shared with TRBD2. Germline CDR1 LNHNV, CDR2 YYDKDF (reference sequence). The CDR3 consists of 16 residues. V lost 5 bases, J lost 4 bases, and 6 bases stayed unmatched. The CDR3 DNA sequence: TGTGCCACCAGCGTAACTAGCGGGAGGGCCGCAGATACGCAGTATTTT. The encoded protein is CATSVTSGRAADTQYF.

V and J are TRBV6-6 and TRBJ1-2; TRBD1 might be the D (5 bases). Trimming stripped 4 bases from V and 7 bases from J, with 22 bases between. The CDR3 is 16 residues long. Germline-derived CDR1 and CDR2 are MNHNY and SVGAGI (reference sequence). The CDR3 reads CASSSRNPTAEAGYTF. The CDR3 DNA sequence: TGTGCCAGCAGTTCGCGAAACCCGACAGCAGAAGCTGGCTACACCTTC.

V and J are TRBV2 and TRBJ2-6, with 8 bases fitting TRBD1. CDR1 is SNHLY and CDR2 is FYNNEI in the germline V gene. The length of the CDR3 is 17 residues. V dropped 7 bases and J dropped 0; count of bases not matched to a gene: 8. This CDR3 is CASTKGTGISGANVLTF. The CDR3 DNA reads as TGTGCCAGCACCAAAGGGACAGGTATCTCTGGGGCCAACGTCCTGACTTTC.

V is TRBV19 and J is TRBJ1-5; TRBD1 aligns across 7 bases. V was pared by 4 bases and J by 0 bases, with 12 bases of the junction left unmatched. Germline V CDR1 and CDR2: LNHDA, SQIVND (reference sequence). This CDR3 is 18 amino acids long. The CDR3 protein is CASSTGFGTVNSNQPQHF. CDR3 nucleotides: TGTGCCAGTAGTACCGGTTTCGGGACAGTCAATAGCAATCAGCCCCAGCATTTT.

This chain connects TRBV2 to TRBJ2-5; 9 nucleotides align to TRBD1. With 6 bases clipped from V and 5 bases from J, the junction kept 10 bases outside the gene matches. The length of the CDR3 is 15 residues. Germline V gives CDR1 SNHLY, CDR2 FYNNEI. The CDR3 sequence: CASRVSSTGGETQYF. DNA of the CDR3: TGTGCCAGCAGAGTGTCTTCGACAGGGGGGGAGACCCAGTACTTC.

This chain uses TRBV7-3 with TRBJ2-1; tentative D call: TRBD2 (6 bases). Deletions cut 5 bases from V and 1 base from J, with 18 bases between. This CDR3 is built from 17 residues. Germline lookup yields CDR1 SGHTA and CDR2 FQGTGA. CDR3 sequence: CASSPRAGKGSYNEQFF. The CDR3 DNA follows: TGTGCCAGCAGCCCCAGGGCGGGAAAGGGATCCTACAATGAGCAGTTCTTC.

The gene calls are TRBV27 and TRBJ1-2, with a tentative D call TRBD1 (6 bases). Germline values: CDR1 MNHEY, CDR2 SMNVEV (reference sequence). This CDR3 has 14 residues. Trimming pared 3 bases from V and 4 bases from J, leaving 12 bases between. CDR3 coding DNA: TGTGCCAGCAGTTTCGGCGGGGGCGTCTATGGCTACACCTTC. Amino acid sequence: CASSFGGGVYGYTF.

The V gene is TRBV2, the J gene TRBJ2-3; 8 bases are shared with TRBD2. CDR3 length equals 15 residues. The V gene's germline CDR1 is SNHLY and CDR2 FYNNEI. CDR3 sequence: CASLGAGGYTDTQYF. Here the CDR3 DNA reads TGTGCTAGCTTGGGGGCGGGGGGTTACACAGATACGCAGTATTTT.

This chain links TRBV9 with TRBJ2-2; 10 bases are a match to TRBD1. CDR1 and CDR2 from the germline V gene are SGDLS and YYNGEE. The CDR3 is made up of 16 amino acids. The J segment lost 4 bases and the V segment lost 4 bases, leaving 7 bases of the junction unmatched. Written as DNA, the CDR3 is TGTGCCAGCAGCCCCGGGGACAGGGGTGCCACCGGGGAGCTGTTTTTT. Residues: CASSPGDRGATGELFF.

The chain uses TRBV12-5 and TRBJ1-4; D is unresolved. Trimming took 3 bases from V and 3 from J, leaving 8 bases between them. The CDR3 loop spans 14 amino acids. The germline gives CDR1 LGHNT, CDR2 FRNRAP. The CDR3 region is CASGFVQSNEKLFF. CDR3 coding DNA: TGTGCTAGTGGTTTCGTACAGTCTAATGAAAAACTGTTTTTT.

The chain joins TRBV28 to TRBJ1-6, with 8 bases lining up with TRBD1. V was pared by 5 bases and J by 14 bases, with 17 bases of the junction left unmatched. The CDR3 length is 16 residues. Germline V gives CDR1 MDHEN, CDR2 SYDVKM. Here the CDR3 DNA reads TGTGCCAGCAGTGGCGAGACAGGGGCCTTATCGTGGACCCTCCACTTT. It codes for CASSGETGALSWTLHF.

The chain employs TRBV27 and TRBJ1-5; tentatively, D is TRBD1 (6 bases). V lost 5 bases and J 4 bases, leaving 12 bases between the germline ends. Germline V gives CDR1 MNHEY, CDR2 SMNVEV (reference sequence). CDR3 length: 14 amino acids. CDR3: CASSPGQDNQPQHF. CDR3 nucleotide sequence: TGTGCCAGCAGTCCGGGACAAGATAATCAGCCCCAGCATTTT.

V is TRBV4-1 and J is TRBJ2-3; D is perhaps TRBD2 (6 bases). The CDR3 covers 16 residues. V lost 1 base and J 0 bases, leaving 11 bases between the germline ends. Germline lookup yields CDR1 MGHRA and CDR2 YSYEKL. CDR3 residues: CASSQVGGTSTDTQYF. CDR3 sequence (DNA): TGCGCCAGCAGCCAAGTCGGGGGAACTAGCACAGATACGCAGTATTTT.

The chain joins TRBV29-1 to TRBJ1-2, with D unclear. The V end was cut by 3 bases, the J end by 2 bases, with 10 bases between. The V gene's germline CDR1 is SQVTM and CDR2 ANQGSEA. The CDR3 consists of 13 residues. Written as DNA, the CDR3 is TGCAGCGTTGATGCAGGCGTCAACTATGGCTACACCTTC. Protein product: CSVDAGVNYGYTF.

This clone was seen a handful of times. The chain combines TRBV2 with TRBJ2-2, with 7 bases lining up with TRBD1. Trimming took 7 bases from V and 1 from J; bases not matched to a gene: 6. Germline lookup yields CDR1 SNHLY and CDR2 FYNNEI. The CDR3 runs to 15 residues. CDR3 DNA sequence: TGTGCCAGCATCCAGGGGACAGTGAACACCGGGGAGCTGTTTTTT. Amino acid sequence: CASIQGTVNTGELFF. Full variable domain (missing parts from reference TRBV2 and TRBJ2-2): EPEVTQTPSHQVTQMGQEVILRCVPISNHLYFYWYRQILGQKVEFLVSFYNNEISEKSEIFDDQFSVERPDGSNFTLKIRSTKLEDSAMYFCASIQGTVNTGELFFGEGSRLTVL.

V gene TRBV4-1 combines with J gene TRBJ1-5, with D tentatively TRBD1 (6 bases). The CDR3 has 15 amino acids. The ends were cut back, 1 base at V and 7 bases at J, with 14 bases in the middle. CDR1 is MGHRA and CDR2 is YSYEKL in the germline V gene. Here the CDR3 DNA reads TGCGCCAGCAGCCAAGTCCAGGGGACGGGGCAGCCCCAGCATTTT. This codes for CASSQVQGTGQPQHF.

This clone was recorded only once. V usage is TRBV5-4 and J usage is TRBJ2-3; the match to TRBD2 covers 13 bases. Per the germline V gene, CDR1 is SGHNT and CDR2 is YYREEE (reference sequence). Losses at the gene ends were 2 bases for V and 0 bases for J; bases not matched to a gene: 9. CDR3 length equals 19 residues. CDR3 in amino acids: CASSLGGLAGARSTDTQYF. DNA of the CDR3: TGTGCCAGCAGCTTAGGTGGACTAGCGGGAGCACGTAGCACAGATACGCAGTATTTT.

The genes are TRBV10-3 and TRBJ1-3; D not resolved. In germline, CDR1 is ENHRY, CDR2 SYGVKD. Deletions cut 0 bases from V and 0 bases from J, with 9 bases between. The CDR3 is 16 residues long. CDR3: CAISESWLNSGNTIYF. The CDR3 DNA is TGTGCCATCAGTGAGTCGTGGCTGAACTCTGGAAACACCATATATTTT.

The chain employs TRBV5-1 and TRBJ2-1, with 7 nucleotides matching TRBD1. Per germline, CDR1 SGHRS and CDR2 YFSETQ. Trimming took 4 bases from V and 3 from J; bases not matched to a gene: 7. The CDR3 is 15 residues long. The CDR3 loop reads CASSQDGTDYNEQFF. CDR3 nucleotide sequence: TGCGCCAGCAGCCAAGACGGGACAGACTACAATGAGCAGTTCTTC.

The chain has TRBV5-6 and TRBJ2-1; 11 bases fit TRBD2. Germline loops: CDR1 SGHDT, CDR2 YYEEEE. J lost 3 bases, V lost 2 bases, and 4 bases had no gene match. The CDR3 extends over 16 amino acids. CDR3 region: CASSLRLAGFYNEQFF. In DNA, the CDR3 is TGTGCCAGCAGCTTAAGACTAGCGGGATTCTACAATGAGCAGTTCTTC.